Below are 32 T cell receptor beta chains sequenced from a single sample in a study of blood T cell repertoires in COVID-19. This table comes from immunoSEQ multiplex PCR, and its TCRdb copy is limited to in-frame clones, with some not included. This sample has 120,000 or so clones; about 90% occur once, and the top ten carry approximately 3.6%. The sequenced sample consisted of peripheral blood. The receptors originated from a woman aged 55 to 70 with acute or convalescent COVID-19.

V gene TRBV10-3 combines with J gene TRBJ1-2; weak D call: TRBD1 (5 bases). Germline CDR1 is ENHRY and CDR2 is SYGVKD. CDR3 length: 13 amino acids. Deletions cut 5 bases from V and 4 bases from J, with 11 bases between. Here the CDR3 DNA reads TGTGCCATCAGTCCGGAGACAGCCTATGGCTACACCTTC. Amino acids: CAISPETAYGYTF.

This chain joins TRBV6-6 and TRBJ1-4; TRBD1 is a possible D gene (5 bases). This CDR3 contains 15 residues. Germline lookup yields CDR1 MNHNY and CDR2 SVGAGI (reference sequence). Trimming took off 4 bases at V and 5 bases at J, with 14 bases between the two ends. The CDR3 spells CASSSQGVANEKLFF. The CDR3 DNA sequence: TGTGCCAGCAGTTCGCAAGGGGTGGCGAATGAAAAACTGTTTTTT.

The CDR3 DNA reads TGTGCCACCAGTAAGGGAGGGCTAGCGGGAGACAATGAGCAGTTCTTC. Protein product: CATSKGGLAGDNEQFF. V gene TRBV24-1 combines with J gene TRBJ2-1; TRBD2 aligns across 10 bases. CDR1 and CDR2 (germline): KGHDR, SFDVKD. Trimming at V came to 6 bases and at J to 5 bases, leaving 9 bases not matched to a gene. The CDR3 is made up of 16 amino acids.

The rearrangement joins TRBV19 to TRBJ1-5; 7 bases line up with TRBD1. The V segment lost 7 bases and the J segment 0 bases; nucleotides outside the gene matches: 9. This CDR3 region has 16 residues. Per germline, CDR1 LNHDA and CDR2 SQIVND (reference sequence). The DNA of the CDR3 is TGTGCCAGTAAAAAAGGGGACAGCTATAGCAATCAGCCCCAGCATTTT. Translation: CASKKGDSYSNQPQHF.

V usage is TRBV7-8 and J usage is TRBJ2-1, with D possibly TRBD2 on 5 matching bases. This CDR3 is built from 13 residues. Germline V gene data show CDR1 as SGHVS and CDR2 as FQNEAQ. V gave up 5 bases and J gave up 8 bases, with 13 bases separating them. CDR3 loop: CASSLYSAHEQFF. The CDR3 region has the DNA TGTGCCAGCAGCCTTTATAGCGCCCATGAGCAGTTCTTC. Full variable domain (outside the CDR3, taken from reference TRBV7-8 and TRBJ2-1): GAGVSQSPRYKVAKRGQDVALRCDPISGHVSLFWYQQALGQGPEFLTYFQNEAQLDKSGLPSDRFFAERPEGSVSTLKIQRTQQEDSAVYLCASSLYSAHEQFFGPGTRLTVL.

The chain recombines TRBV2 with TRBJ1-1; TRBD1 matches at 8 bases. CDR1 is SNHLY and CDR2 is FYNNEI in the germline V gene. Trimming took 7 bases from V and 6 from J; bases not matched to a gene: 7. The CDR3 is 13 residues long. This CDR3 is CASKRDRYSEAFF. The CDR3 bases are TGTGCCAGCAAACGGGACAGGTACTCTGAAGCTTTCTTT.

The chain uses TRBV10-3 and TRBJ2-2; TRBD2 is a possible D gene (6 bases). Between the trimmed V and J ends, which lost 2 bases and 4 bases, there was a span of 11 bases. The CDR3 runs 15 residues. The germline V gene encodes CDR1 ENHRY and CDR2 SYGVKD. CDR3 protein: CAISEGDFGTGELFF. Here the CDR3 DNA reads TGTGCCATCAGTGAGGGGGACTTCGGCACCGGGGAGCTGTTTTTT.

Notes on this clone: The junction departs from the called germline gene at one end, perhaps through a read error. The chain has TRBV7-7 and TRBJ2-5; the D gene is possibly TRBD1 (6 bases). Per germline, CDR1 SSHAT and CDR2 FNYEAQ (reference sequence). The CDR3 has 16 amino acids. The CDR3 here is CASSLTPPGVQETQYF. The CDR3 DNA reads as TGTGCTAGCAGCTTAACCCCGCCAGGGGTCCAAGAGACCCAGTACTTC.

The V and J genes are TRBV28 and TRBJ1-3; D is perhaps TRBD1 (5 bases). This CDR3 has 14 amino acids. The germline V gene has CDR1 MDHEN and CDR2 SYDVKM. V was shortened by 5 bases and J by 1 base, with 9 bases between the two germline ends. CDR3: CASSKQDSGNTIYF. CDR3 DNA sequence: TGTGCCAGCAGTAAACAGGATTCTGGAAACACCATATATTTT.

CDR3 protein: CSVTDSSNQPQHF. In DNA form, the CDR3 reads TGCAGCGTTACGGACTCGAGTAATCAGCCCCAGCATTTT. The chain is built from TRBV29-1 and TRBJ1-5; D unresolved. The CDR3 is made up of 13 amino acids. Germline V CDR1 and CDR2: SQVTM, ANQGSEA. The V end was cut by 5 bases, the J end by 4 bases, with 12 bases between.

The J gene is TRBJ2-5, the V gene TRBV5-6; 9 bases line up with TRBD2. The germline CDR1 and CDR2 sequences are SGHDT and YYEEEE. With 5 bases clipped from V and 5 bases from J, the junction kept 19 bases outside the gene matches. The CDR3 has 18 amino acids. CDR3 sequence (DNA): TGTGCCAGCAGTGATTCGGAGCTAGCGGGATTATTGGGGGAGACCCAGTACTTC. Translating gives CASSDSELAGLLGETQYF. The full variable domain, rest sourced from reference TRBV5-6 and TRBJ2-5, is DAGVTQSPTHLIKTRGQQVTLRCSPKSGHDTVSWYQQALGQGPQFIFQYYEEEERQRGNFPDRFSGHQFPNYSSELNVNALLLGDSALYLCASSDSELAGLLGETQYFGPGTRLLVL.

This chain connects TRBV2 to TRBJ2-5; D gene ambiguous. V shed 3 bases and J shed 2 bases, with 7 bases lying between them. CDR3 size: 13 residues. Germline assignment: CDR1 SNHLY and CDR2 FYNNEI. CDR3 sequence: CASSDGGQETQYF. In DNA form, the CDR3 reads TGTGCCAGCAGTGACGGTGGTCAAGAGACCCAGTACTTC.

A single count supports this clone. This sequence joins TRBV7-9 and TRBJ2-1; D is possibly TRBD1 (5 bases). The V gene lost 2 bases and the J gene lost 8 bases, with 13 bases spanning the gap. The CDR3 loop spans 14 amino acids. Germline values: CDR1 SEHNR, CDR2 FQNEAQ (reference sequence). CDR3 DNA sequence: TGTGCCAGCAGCTTATCGCAGGGTAATGATGAGCAGTTCTTC. As protein: CASSLSQGNDEQFF.

This chain links TRBV28 with TRBJ1-1; D is ambiguous. Germline CDR1 reads MDHEN; CDR2 reads SYDVKM. V was clipped by 6 bases and J by 7 bases, with 21 bases between them. This CDR3 spans 15 amino acids. CDR3 sequence (DNA): TGTGCCAGCAGGAGAGGCGGACTCCGGGAGGGTGAAGCTTTCTTT. It codes for CASRRGGLREGEAFF.

The gene calls are TRBV3-1 (or the pseudogene TRBV3-2) and TRBJ2-2; TRBD2 might be the D (5 bases). V lost 1 base, J lost 4 bases, and 10 bases lay in between. The CDR3 runs 15 residues. Germline V gene data show CDR1 as LGHDT and CDR2 as YNNKEL (reference sequence). The CDR3 reads CASSQVGGGTGELFF. As DNA, the CDR3 is TGTGCCAGCAGCCAAGTCGGTGGAGGCACCGGGGAGCTGTTTTTT.

The genes are TRBV11-2 and TRBJ1-1, with a tentative D call TRBD1 (6 bases). The germline V gene encodes CDR1 SGHAT and CDR2 FQNNGV. The CDR3 consists of 18 residues. V was shortened by 0 bases and J by 2 bases, with 19 bases between the two germline ends. The CDR3 sequence is CASSLDLIFMDSNTEAFF. CDR3 coding DNA: TGTGCCAGCAGCTTAGATCTAATCTTTATGGACAGCAACACTGAAGCTTTCTTT.

The V gene is TRBV7-8, the J gene TRBJ1-5, with D tentatively TRBD1 (5 bases). The CDR3 is 13 amino acids. The V end lost 5 bases, the J end lost 5 bases, and 10 bases lay between the germline ends. Per the germline V gene, CDR1 is SGHVS and CDR2 is FQNEAQ. CDR3 amino acids: CASSPGLDQPQHF. The CDR3 DNA sequence: TGTGCCAGCAGCCCAGGGTTGGATCAGCCCCAGCATTTT.

This chain joins TRBV18 and TRBJ1-1; D may be TRBD1 (6 bases). CDR1 and CDR2 from the germline V gene are KGHSH and LQKENI. The CDR3 is 15 residues long. The V gene lost 6 bases and the J gene lost 3 bases, with 17 bases spanning the gap. The CDR3 loop reads CASSPTAGADTEAFF. The DNA for the CDR3 is TGTGCCAGCTCCCCAACCGCGGGGGCGGACACTGAAGCTTTCTTT.

The chain is built from TRBV7-9 and TRBJ1-4, with D uncertain. From germline, CDR1 is SEHNR and CDR2 FQNEAQ (reference sequence). This CDR3 spans 16 amino acids. V was shortened by 5 bases and J by 0 bases, with 13 bases between the two germline ends. Written as DNA, the CDR3 is TGTGCCAGCAGCCCATCCCTAGCTGCAACTAATGAAAAACTGTTTTTT. As protein: CASSPSLAATNEKLFF.

Only a few counts were recorded for this clone. V gene TRBV19 combines with J gene TRBJ1-2; 7 nucleotides agree with TRBD1. CDR3 length: 16 amino acids. Germline V gives CDR1 LNHDA, CDR2 SQIVND (reference sequence). After removal of 1 base from V and 6 bases from J, the junction contained 11 bases not matched to a gene. Here the CDR3 DNA reads TGTGCCAGTAGTATAGCAGGACAGGTGGGTCGAAATGGCTACACCTTC. It translates to CASSIAGQVGRNGYTF. Supplemented by reference TRBV19 and TRBJ1-2, the full variable domain reads DGGITQSPKYLFRKEGQNVTLSCEQNLNHDAMYWYRQDPGQGLRLIYYSQIVNDFQKGDIAEGYSVSREKKESFPLTVTSAQKNPTAFYLCASSIAGQVGRNGYTFGSGTRLTVV.

The chain combines TRBV27 with TRBJ1-1; 8 nucleotides match TRBD1. The CDR3 sequence is 14 residues long. Germline lookup yields CDR1 MNHEY and CDR2 SMNVEV (reference sequence). V lost 2 bases, J lost 4 bases, and 3 bases stayed unmatched. This CDR3 reads CASSLQGAVTEAFF. CDR3 nucleotides: TGTGCCAGCAGTTTACAGGGGGCCGTCACTGAAGCTTTCTTT.

The chain recombines TRBV4-1 with TRBJ2-1, with 8 bases fitting TRBD2. Germline V gene lookup returns CDR1 MGHRA and CDR2 YSYEKL. V trimming: 2 bases; J trimming: 7 bases; junction bases outside the gene matches: 7. There are 15 residues in the CDR3. CDR3 bases: TGCGCCAGCAGCCAACCCAGCGGGAGCTTGAATGAGCAGTTCTTC. Translating gives CASSQPSGSLNEQFF.

This clone was observed a single time. This rearrangement joins TRBV28 to TRBJ2-3, with TRBD2 matching over 10 bases. This CDR3 region has 16 residues. After removal of 7 bases from V and 2 bases from J, the junction contained 9 bases not matched to a gene. Per the germline V gene, CDR1 is MDHEN and CDR2 is SYDVKM. The chain's CDR3 is CASTRGLAVFTDTQYF. CDR3 coding DNA: TGTGCCAGCACCCGAGGACTAGCGGTTTTCACAGATACGCAGTATTTT.

V and J are TRBV11-2 and TRBJ2-2, with 9 bases fitting TRBD2. CDR1 and CDR2 (germline): SGHAT, FQNNGV. This CDR3 spans 17 amino acids. The V segment lost 1 base and the J segment 6 bases; nucleotides outside the gene matches: 9. CDR3 sequence reads: CASSLASAREGPGELFF. In DNA form, the CDR3 reads TGTGCCAGCAGCTTAGCCTCAGCGCGGGAGGGCCCCGGGGAGCTGTTTTTT.

This clone was seen only once. The chain combines TRBV3-1 (or the pseudogene TRBV3-2) with TRBJ2-7, with D possibly TRBD1 on 5 matching bases. The CDR3 extends over 12 amino acids. Germline CDR1 is LGHDT and CDR2 is YNNKEL (reference sequence). V was clipped by 4 bases and J by 11 bases, with 15 bases between them. CDR3 nucleotides: TGTGCCAGCAGCCGAGATGGGGCAGTCGAGTACTTC. It is translated as CASSRDGAVEYF.

This rearrangement joins TRBV7-3 to TRBJ1-1; maybe TRBD1 (6 bases). Deletions cut 6 bases from V and 2 bases from J, with 13 bases between. The V gene's germline CDR1 is SGHTA and CDR2 FQGTGA. The CDR3 is made up of 14 amino acids. The CDR3 here is CASSPLGGNTEAFF. CDR3 DNA sequence: TGTGCCAGCAGTCCCCTAGGGGGTAACACTGAAGCTTTCTTT.

This clone has just one count. This chain connects TRBV20-1 to TRBJ2-1; 8 bases line up with TRBD2. J lost 5 bases, V lost 3 bases, and 6 bases had no gene match. The length of the CDR3 is 14 residues. Germline-derived CDR1 and CDR2 are DFQATT and SNEGSKA (reference sequence). The CDR3 is CSASLGAGDNEQFF. The CDR3 bases are TGCAGTGCTAGTCTAGGAGCGGGGGACAATGAGCAGTTCTTC.

The chain is built from TRBV19 and TRBJ1-5; D gene ambiguous. Germline CDR1 LNHDA, CDR2 SQIVND (reference sequence). This CDR3 comprises 15 residues. V shed 4 bases and J shed 4 bases, with 14 bases lying between them. The CDR3, as DNA: TGTGCCAGTAGTAGGCGGGAAAAAGGGAATCAGCCCCAGCATTTT. Translated, it gives CASSRREKGNQPQHF.

The genes are TRBV7-9 and TRBJ2-2; 10 bases fit TRBD2. V was pared by 2 bases and J by 6 bases, with 9 bases of the junction left unmatched. The CDR3 has 17 residues. Germline V gene lookup returns CDR1 SEHNR and CDR2 FQNEAQ (reference sequence). The CDR3 DNA follows: TGTGCCAGCAGCTTAAGACGTCTAGCGGGAGCTGCCGGGGAGCTGTTTTTT. Amino acids: CASSLRRLAGAAGELFF. Looking up the rest from reference TRBV7-9 and TRBJ2-2 gives the full variable domain: DTGVSQNPRHKITKRGQNVTFRCDPISEHNRLYWYRQTLGQGPEFLTYFQNEAQLEKSRLLSDRFSAERPKGSFSTLEIQRTEQGDSAMYLCASSLRRLAGAAGELFFGEGSRLTVL.

This clone turned up a few times. V and J are TRBV18 and TRBJ1-2, with D possibly being TRBD1 (6 bases). Germline loops: CDR1 KGHSH, CDR2 LQKENI. There are 12 residues in the CDR3. Trimming cost V 5 bases and J 7 bases, with 11 bases left between them. CDR3 sequence (DNA): TGTGCCAGCTCAACAGGGTCGAGTGGCTACACCTTC. Translated, it gives CASSTGSSGYTF.

This clone was recorded once. The J gene is TRBJ1-1, the V gene TRBV10-2; 11 bases are shared with TRBD1. Germline CDR1 reads WSHSY; CDR2 reads SAAADI. With 7 bases clipped from V and 8 bases from J, the junction kept 6 bases outside the gene matches. The CDR3 is made up of 13 amino acids. This CDR3 reads CASKDRGPEEAFF. In DNA form, the CDR3 reads TGCGCCAGCAAGGACAGGGGGCCGGAGGAAGCTTTCTTT.

The CDR3 here is CSGRTGLNTEAFF. The CDR3 region has the DNA TGCAGCGGTCGGACAGGGTTGAACACTGAAGCTTTCTTT. V and J are TRBV29-1 and TRBJ1-1, with 8 bases fitting TRBD1. V was clipped by 7 bases and J by 0 bases; unmatched bases: 4. CDR1 SQVTM and CDR2 ANQGSEA come from the germline V gene. This CDR3 spans 13 amino acids.